Sequencing of this TCR beta chain was carried out in a study of blood T cell repertoires in COVID-19. Whole-study context: PBMCs, B-cell-depleted T cells, or T cells were the source of the cDNA or gDNA that made up the material.

The cohort comprised adults aged 18 to 89 years residing in under 30 US areas. Assignments of participants to cohorts depended upon their own reported clinical history. Donors in Cohort 3 who had recovered were those with two negative PCRs, healthcare professional clearance, or resolution of their symptoms. Method: immunoSEQ multiplex PCR; TCRdb's copy keeps in-frame clones and lacks some. Among some 170,000 clones listed, over 75% were seen once. The V and J ends lost 5 bases and 4 bases, in that order; junction bases with no gene match: 3. CDR3 length: 13 amino acids. Germline CDR1 and CDR2: MGHRA and YSYEKL.

This rearrangement joins TRBV4-1 to TRBJ2-7; TRBD1 aligns across 9 bases. Sequencing input: PBMCs or T cells enriched from blood (not recorded which). This clonotype was obtained from a man aged 35 to 55 who had recovered from COVID-19. CDR3 in amino acids: CASSTGTGYEQYF. The CDR3 DNA sequence: TGCGCCAGCAGCACCGGGACAGGGTACGAGCAGTACTTC.